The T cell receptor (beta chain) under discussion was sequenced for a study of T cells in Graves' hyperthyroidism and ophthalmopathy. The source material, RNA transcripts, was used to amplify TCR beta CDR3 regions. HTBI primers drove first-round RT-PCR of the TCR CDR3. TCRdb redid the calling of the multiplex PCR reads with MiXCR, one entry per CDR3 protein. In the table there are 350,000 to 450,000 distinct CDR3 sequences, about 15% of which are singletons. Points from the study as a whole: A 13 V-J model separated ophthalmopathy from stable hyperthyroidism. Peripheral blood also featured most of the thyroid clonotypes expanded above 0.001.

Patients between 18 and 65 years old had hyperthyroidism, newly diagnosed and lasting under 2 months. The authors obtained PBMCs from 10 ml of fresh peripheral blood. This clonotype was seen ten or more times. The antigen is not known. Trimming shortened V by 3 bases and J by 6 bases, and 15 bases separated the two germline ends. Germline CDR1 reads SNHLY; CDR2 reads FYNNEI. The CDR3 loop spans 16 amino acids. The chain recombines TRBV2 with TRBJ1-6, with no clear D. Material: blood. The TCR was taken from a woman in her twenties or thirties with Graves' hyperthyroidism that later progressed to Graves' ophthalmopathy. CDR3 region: CASSDSDLKTNSPLHF. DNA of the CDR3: TGTGCCAGCAGTGATTCGGACCTTAAAACTAATTCACCCCTCCACTTT.